This T cell receptor beta chain was found in a study of CD8+ T cells in alopecia areata. Study background: Severity among treated patients was scored by the percentage of scalp area affected.

The authors extracted RNA and reverse transcribed it into cDNA as the sequencing template. Produced via immunoSEQ multiplex PCR; TCRdb's table is partial and in-frame only. The table lists roughly 210,000 clones, 43% of them singletons, with roughly 2.8% in the top ten. The CDR3 has 15 amino acids. V trimming: 4 bases; J trimming: 2 bases; junction bases outside the gene matches: 3. The germline V gene has CDR1 SGHRS and CDR2 YFSETQ. Documented treatment: oral pan-JAK inhibitor, 5-10 mg twice daily. Individuals with alopecia areata gave both lesional scalp punch biopsies and peripheral blood for collection.

The specimen was CD4+ T cells sorted from blood, collected around week 36, from a patient treated with tofacitinib. The genes are TRBV5-1 and TRBJ2-3, with TRBD2 matching over 11 bases. The clonotype was recovered from a human donor with alopecia areata. CDR3 protein: CASSIAGGPTDTQYF. The CDR3 nucleotides read TGCGCCAGCAGCATAGCGGGAGGGCCCACAGATACGCAGTATTTT.